This T cell receptor beta chain was captured in a study of early T cells in non-severe SARS-CoV-2 infection. This CDR3 comprises 12 residues. This clonotype occurred a few times. TCRdb reprocessed the 5' RACE reads with MiXCR, giving one entry per CDR3 protein. The sample has roughly 52,000 distinct CDR3 sequences, around 7% seen once. The sample consisted of whole blood, taken at baseline. The sequence came from an adult who was a healthcare worker with PCR-confirmed SARS-CoV-2 infection or an uninfected control (not recorded which). The chain employs TRBV21-1 and TRBJ1-4. TRBV21-1 is an annotated pseudogene. CDR3 coding DNA: TGTGCCAGCAGCAAGAACGATGAAAAACTGTTTTTT. As protein: CASSKNDEKLFF.